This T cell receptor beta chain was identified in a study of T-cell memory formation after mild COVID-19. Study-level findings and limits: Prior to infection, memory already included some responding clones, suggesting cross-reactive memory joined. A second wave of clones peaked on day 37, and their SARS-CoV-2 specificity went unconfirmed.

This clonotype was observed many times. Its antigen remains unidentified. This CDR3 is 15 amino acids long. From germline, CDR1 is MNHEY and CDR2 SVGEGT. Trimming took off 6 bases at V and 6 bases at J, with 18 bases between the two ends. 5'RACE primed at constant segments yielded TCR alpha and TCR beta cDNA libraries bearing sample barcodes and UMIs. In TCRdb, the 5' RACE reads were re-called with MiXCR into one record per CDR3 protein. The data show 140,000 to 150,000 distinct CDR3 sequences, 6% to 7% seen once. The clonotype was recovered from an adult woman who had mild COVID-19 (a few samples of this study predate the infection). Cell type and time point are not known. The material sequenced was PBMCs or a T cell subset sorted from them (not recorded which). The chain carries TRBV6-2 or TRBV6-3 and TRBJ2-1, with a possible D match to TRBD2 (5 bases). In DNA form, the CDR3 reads TGTGCCAGCAGAGACCTAGCCCCTGAGGTCAATGAGCAGTTCTTC. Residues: CASRDLAPEVNEQFF.